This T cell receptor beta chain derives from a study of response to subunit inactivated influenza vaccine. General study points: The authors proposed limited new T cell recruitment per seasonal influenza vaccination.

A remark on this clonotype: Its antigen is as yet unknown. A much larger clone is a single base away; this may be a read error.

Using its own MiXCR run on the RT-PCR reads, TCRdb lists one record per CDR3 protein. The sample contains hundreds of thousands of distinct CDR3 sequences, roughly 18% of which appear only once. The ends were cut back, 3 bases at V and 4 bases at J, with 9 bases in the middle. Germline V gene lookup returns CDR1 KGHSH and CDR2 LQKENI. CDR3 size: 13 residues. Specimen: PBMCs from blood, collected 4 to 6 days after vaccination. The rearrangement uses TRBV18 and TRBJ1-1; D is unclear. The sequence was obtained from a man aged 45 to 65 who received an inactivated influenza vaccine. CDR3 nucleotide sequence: TGTGCCAGCTCACCGTCCGAGAGCACTGAAGCTTTCTTT. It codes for CASSPSESTEAFF.